The clone carrying this T cell receptor (beta chain) has just a few counts. V shed 4 bases and J 11 bases; nucleotides not matched to a gene: 3. CDR1 is LGHDT, CDR2 YNNKEL, per germline (reference sequence). This CDR3 has 12 amino acids. MiXCR, applied by TCRdb to the RT-PCR reads, yields one record per CDR3 protein. Among 550,000 to 750,000 distinct CDR3 sequences listed, 14% were seen once. The TCR comes from a female donor in good health, serving as a healthy control. Sequenced sample: memory CD4+ T cells from blood. The rearrangement joins TRBV3-1 to TRBJ2-2, with 8 positions matching TRBD1. The CDR3 loop reads CASSLRGRELFF. CDR3 DNA: TGTGCCAGCAGCCTCAGGGGGCGTGAGCTGTTTTTT.